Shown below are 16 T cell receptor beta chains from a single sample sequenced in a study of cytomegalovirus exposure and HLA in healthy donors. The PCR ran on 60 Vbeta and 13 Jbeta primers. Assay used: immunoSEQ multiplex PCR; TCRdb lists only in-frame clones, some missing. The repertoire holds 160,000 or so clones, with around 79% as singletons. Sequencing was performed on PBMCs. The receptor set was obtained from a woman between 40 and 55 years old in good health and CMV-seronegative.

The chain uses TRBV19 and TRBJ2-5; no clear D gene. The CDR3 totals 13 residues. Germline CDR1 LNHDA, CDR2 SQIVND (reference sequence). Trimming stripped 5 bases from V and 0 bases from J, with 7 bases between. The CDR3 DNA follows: TGTGCCAGTAGTCCAGAATACCAAGAGACCCAGTACTTC. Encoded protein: CASSPEYQETQYF.

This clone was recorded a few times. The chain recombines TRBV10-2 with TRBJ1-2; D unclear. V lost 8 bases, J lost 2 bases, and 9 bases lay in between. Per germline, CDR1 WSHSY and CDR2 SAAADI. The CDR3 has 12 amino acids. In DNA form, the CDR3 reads TGCGCCAGCGCGACGGGGAACTATGGCTACACCTTC. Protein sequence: CASATGNYGYTF.

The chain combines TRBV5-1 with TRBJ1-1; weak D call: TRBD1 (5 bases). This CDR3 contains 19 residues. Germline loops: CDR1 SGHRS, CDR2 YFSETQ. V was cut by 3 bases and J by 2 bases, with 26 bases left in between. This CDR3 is CASSSRSTRDGFGNTEAFF. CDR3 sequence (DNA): TGCGCCAGCAGCTCGAGATCGACTAGGGACGGTTTCGGCAACACTGAAGCTTTCTTT.

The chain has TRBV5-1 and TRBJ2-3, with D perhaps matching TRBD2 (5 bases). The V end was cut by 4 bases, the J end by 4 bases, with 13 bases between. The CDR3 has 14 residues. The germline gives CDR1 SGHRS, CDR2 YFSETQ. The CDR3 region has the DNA TGCGCCAGCAGCGTGAGTCCGGGGTCAGATACGCAGTATTTT. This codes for CASSVSPGSDTQYF.

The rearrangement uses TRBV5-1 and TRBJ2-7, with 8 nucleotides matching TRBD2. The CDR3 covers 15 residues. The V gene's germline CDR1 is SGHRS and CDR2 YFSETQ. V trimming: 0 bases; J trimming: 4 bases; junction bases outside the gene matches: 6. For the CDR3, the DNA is TGCGCCAGCAGCTTGGAGCGGGGGCTTACATACGAGCAGTACTTC. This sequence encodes CASSLERGLTYEQYF.

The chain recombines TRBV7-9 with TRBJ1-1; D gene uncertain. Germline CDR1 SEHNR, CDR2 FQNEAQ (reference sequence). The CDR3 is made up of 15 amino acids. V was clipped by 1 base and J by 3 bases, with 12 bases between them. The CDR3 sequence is CASSLVRGKDTEAFF. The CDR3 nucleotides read TGTGCCAGCAGCTTAGTCCGGGGAAAGGACACTGAAGCTTTCTTT.

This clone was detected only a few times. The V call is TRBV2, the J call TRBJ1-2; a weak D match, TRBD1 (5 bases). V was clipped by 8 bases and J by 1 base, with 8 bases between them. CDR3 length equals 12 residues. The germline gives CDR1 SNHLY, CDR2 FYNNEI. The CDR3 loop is CASGRDNYGYTF. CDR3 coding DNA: TGTGCCAGCGGCAGGGATAACTATGGCTACACCTTC.

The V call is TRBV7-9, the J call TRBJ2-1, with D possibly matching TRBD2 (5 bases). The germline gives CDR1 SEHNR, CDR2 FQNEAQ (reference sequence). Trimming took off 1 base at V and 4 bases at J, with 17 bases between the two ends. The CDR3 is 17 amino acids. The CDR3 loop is CASSLGFGSTGYNEQFF. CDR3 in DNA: TGTGCCAGCAGCTTAGGCTTTGGGTCTACGGGGTACAATGAGCAGTTCTTC.

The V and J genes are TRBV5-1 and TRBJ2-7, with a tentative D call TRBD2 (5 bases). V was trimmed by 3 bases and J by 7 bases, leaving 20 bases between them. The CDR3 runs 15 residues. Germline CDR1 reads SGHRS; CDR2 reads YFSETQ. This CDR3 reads CASSSPVKGSGEQYF. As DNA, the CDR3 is TGCGCCAGCAGCTCTCCCGTGAAAGGGAGTGGGGAGCAGTACTTC.

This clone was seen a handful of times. In nucleotides, the CDR3 is TGTGCCAGCAGGACAGGGGAAGCCTACGAGCAGTACTTC. Its protein is CASRTGEAYEQYF. J is TRBJ2-7 and V is TRBV28, with 8 bases that match TRBD1. The CDR3 is 13 residues long. Germline CDR1 and CDR2: MDHEN and SYDVKM. The V and J ends lost 6 bases and 2 bases, in that order; junction bases with no gene match: 3.

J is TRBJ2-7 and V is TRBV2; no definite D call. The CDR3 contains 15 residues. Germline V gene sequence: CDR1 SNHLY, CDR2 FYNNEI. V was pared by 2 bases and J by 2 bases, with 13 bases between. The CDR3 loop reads CASSEFGRTAYEQYF. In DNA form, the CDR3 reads TGTGCCAGCAGTGAATTCGGCAGAACAGCCTACGAGCAGTACTTC.

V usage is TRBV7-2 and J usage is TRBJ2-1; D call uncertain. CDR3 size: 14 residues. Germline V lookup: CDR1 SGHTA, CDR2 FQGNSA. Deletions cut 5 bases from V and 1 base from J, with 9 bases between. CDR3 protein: CASSLMVSYNEQFF. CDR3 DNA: TGTGCCAGCAGCCTAATGGTTTCCTACAATGAGCAGTTCTTC.

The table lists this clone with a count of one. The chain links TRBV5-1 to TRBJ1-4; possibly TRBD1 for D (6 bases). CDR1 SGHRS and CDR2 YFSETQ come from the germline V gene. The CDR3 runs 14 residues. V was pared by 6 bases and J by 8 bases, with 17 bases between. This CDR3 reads CASKGGTSEEKLFF. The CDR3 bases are TGCGCCAGCAAGGGGGGGACCTCCGAAGAAAAACTGTTTTTT.

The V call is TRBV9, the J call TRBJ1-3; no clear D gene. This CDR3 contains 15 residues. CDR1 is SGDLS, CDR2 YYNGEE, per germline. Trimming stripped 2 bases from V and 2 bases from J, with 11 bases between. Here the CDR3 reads CASSVGSVTGNTIYF. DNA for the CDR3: TGTGCCAGCAGCGTCGGGAGTGTTACTGGAAACACCATATATTTT. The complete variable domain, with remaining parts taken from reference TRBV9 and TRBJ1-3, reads DSGVTQTPKHLITATGQRVTLRCSPRSGDLSVYWYQQSLDQGLQFLIQYYNGEERAKGNILERFSAQQFPDLHSELNLSSLELGDSALYFCASSVGSVTGNTIYFGEGSWLTVV.

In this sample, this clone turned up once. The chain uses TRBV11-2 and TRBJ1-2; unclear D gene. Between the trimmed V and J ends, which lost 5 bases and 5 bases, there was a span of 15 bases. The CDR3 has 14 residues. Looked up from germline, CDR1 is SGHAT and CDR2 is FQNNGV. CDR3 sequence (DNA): TGTGCCAGCAGCCCCGGGGATAATCTTTATGGCTACACCTTC. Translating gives CASSPGDNLYGYTF.

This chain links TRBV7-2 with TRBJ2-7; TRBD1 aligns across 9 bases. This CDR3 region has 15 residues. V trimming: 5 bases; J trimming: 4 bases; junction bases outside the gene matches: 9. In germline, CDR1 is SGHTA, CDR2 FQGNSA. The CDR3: CASSPWDRVRYEQYF. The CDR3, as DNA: TGTGCCAGCAGCCCCTGGGACAGGGTGAGGTACGAGCAGTACTTC. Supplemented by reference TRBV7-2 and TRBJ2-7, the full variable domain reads GAGVSQSPSNKVTEKGKDVELRCDPISGHTALYWYRQSLGQGLEFLIYFQGNSAPDKSGLPSDRFSAERTGGSVSTLTIQRTQQEDSAVYLCASSPWDRVRYEQYFGPGTRLTVT.